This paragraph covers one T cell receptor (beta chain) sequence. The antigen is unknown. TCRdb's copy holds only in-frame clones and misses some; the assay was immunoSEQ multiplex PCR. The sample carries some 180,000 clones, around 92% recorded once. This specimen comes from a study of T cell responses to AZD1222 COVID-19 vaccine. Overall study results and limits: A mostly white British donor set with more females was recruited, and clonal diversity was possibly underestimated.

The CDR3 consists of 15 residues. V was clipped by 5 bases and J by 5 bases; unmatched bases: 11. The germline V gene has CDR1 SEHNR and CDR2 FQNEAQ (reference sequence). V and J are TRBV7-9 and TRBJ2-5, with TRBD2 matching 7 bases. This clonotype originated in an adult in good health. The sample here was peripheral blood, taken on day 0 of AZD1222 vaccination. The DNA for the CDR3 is TGTGCCAGCAGCCGAATCAGCGGGGCTGGGGAGACCCAGTACTTC. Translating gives CASSRISGAGETQYF.